The 20 T cell receptor beta chains presented below share a single source sample, sequenced in a study of OX40 agonist ivuxolimab in advanced cancers. TCRdb keeps only in-frame clones here, not all; method: immunoSEQ multiplex PCR. Found here are 70,000 or so clones, 80% to 90% of them singletons; the top ten hold about 2.2%. This sample comprised CD4+ or CD8+ T cells sorted from blood, obtained in a trial of the OX40 agonist ivuxolimab. The origin of the receptors is an adult with an advanced solid tumor such as melanoma, head and neck, liver or kidney cancer.

The chain joins TRBV5-6 to TRBJ2-7, with 11 bases fitting TRBD2. The CDR3 contains 16 residues. Germline loops: CDR1 SGHDT, CDR2 YYEEEE. V shed 4 bases, J shed 2 bases, and the junction held 8 bases outside the gene matches. CDR3 in DNA: TGTGCCAGCAGCCGGAAACGACTAGCGGGGACCTACGAGCAGTACTTC. Translation gives CASSRKRLAGTYEQYF.

The V call is TRBV18, the J call TRBJ2-2; D remains unclear. CDR3 length: 15 amino acids. V was pared by 3 bases and J by 3 bases, with 11 bases between. The V gene's germline CDR1 is KGHSH and CDR2 LQKENI. The CDR3 DNA reads TGTGCCAGCTCACCCAAAACAGCCGACACCGGGGAGCTGTTTTTT. This translates into CASSPKTADTGELFF.

This chain joins TRBV5-1 and TRBJ2-7; 7 bases agree with TRBD1. V lost 4 bases and J lost 5; bases outside the gene matches: 6. Germline CDR1 is SGHRS and CDR2 is YFSETQ. The CDR3 sequence is 13 residues long. CDR3 sequence: CASSPGQNHEQYF. The DNA for the CDR3 is TGCGCCAGCAGCCCGGGACAGAACCACGAGCAGTACTTC.

The V call is TRBV6-1, the J call TRBJ1-5; no firm D call. CDR3 length equals 14 residues. Germline CDR1 is MNHNS and CDR2 is SASEGT. V lost 3 bases and J lost 6, with 12 bases in between. The CDR3 DNA is TGTGCCAGCAGTGAGGGAGGGAATGTTCAGCCCCAGCATTTT. This codes for CASSEGGNVQPQHF.

This chain uses TRBV9 with TRBJ2-1, with 7 nucleotides matching TRBD2. The CDR3 sequence is 15 residues long. V was pared by 3 bases and J by 9 bases, with 12 bases of the junction left unmatched. Germline CDR1 is SGDLS and CDR2 is YYNGEE. As DNA, the CDR3 is TGTGCCAGCAGCGAGGGCCGGGGGGTGCGAGTTGAGCAGTTCTTC. It is translated as CASSEGRGVRVEQFF.

The chain carries TRBV6-1 and TRBJ2-1; 10 bases are shared with TRBD1. CDR1 and CDR2 (germline): MNHNS, SASEGT. V was clipped by 6 bases and J by 7 bases; unmatched bases: 6. CDR3 length equals 14 residues. Written as DNA, the CDR3 is TGTGCCAGCAGGGTGACAGGGGGCGCGAATGAGCAGTTCTTC. Its translation: CASRVTGGANEQFF.

CDR3 sequence reads: CASSAIPGQGAATEAFF. Written as DNA, the CDR3 is TGTGCCAGCAGTGCAATCCCGGGACAGGGGGCGGCCACTGAAGCTTTCTTT. The J gene is TRBJ1-1, the V gene TRBV25-1; 12 nucleotides align to TRBD1. The CDR3 consists of 17 residues. Losses at the gene ends were 4 bases for V and 4 bases for J; bases not matched to a gene: 10. Germline values: CDR1 MGHDK, CDR2 SYGVNS.

The chain has TRBV2 and TRBJ2-1; 10 bases match TRBD2. CDR1 and CDR2 (germline): SNHLY, FYNNEI. With V trimmed by 11 bases and J by 12 bases, 13 bases remained unmatched. The CDR3 spans 13 residues. The CDR3 DNA reads TGTGCCGGTAACCAGGAGCGGGAGGGCGTGCAGTTCTTC. Translating gives CAGNQEREGVQFF.

The chain combines TRBV4-3 with TRBJ2-7; D possibly uses TRBD1 or TRBD2 (5 bases each). The CDR3 totals 13 residues. V lost 1 base, J lost 6 bases, and 10 bases lay in between. CDR1 and CDR2 from the germline V gene are LGHNA and YSLEER. For the CDR3, the DNA is TGCGCCAGCAGCCAAGTTTCTGGGGGCGAGCAGTACTTC. This codes for CASSQVSGGEQYF.

The chain uses TRBV27 and TRBJ2-7, with D tentatively TRBD2 (5 bases). Deletions cut 5 bases from V and 0 bases from J, with 8 bases between. CDR1 is MNHEY and CDR2 is SMNVEV in the germline V gene (reference sequence). The CDR3 length is 13 residues. DNA of the CDR3: TGTGCCAGCAGTGACCGGGGCTCCTACGAGCAGTACTTC. Protein product: CASSDRGSYEQYF.

This clone occurred a few times. The V and J genes are TRBV20-1 and TRBJ2-2, with D hard to call. The CDR3 has 9 residues. Germline lookup yields CDR1 DFQATT and CDR2 SNEGSKA (reference sequence). The V and J ends lost 5 bases and 7 bases respectively, with 2 bases between them. In nucleotides, the CDR3 is TGCAGTGCTGGCGGGGAGCTGTTTTTT. Translation: CSAGGELFF.

In nucleotides, the CDR3 is TGTGCCAGCAGCAAAACCGTAGGGGGCAGCACAGATACGCAGTATTTT. This translates into CASSKTVGGSTDTQYF. The chain joins TRBV21-1 to TRBJ2-3; whether TRBD1, the table's D call, matches the DNA was not checked. TRBV21-1 is a pseudogene. This CDR3 region has 16 residues.

The genes are TRBV18 and TRBJ2-5; D is unclear. V was trimmed by 0 bases and J by 10 bases, leaving 15 bases between them. This CDR3 is built from 14 residues. The V gene's germline CDR1 is KGHSH and CDR2 LQKENI. CDR3 DNA: TGTGCCAGCTCACCACCCCAGGCCCTCCAAGGCCAGTACTTC. Its translation: CASSPPQALQGQYF.

The V call is TRBV4-2, the J call TRBJ2-3; possibly TRBD1 for D (6 bases). The CDR3 is 17 residues long. V was pared by 4 bases and J by 4 bases, with 21 bases between. From germline, CDR1 is LGHNA and CDR2 YNFKEQ. CDR3 DNA sequence: TGTGCCAGCAGCCGACTGGGGGCTCGGGGTTCGGCAGATACGCAGTATTTT. Residues: CASSRLGARGSADTQYF.

V is TRBV28 and J is TRBJ1-2; D remains ambiguous. The CDR3 length is 12 residues. Germline V CDR1 and CDR2: MDHEN, SYDVKM. Between the trimmed V and J ends, which lost 7 bases and 5 bases, there was a span of 11 bases. The CDR3 loop reads CASTRQGYGYTF. CDR3 nucleotides: TGTGCCAGCACCCGTCAAGGGTATGGCTACACCTTC.

The gene calls are TRBV7-2 and TRBJ2-1, with TRBD1 as a possible D gene (5 bases). Germline V gene sequence: CDR1 SGHTA, CDR2 FQGNSA. The CDR3 loop spans 13 amino acids. V dropped 5 bases and J dropped 6 bases, with 11 bases sitting between them. The CDR3 coding sequence is TGTGCCAGCAGCGGCCCAGGGCCCAATGAGCAGTTCTTC. Amino acids: CASSGPGPNEQFF.

This CDR3 is CASSLQASGNTIYF. CDR3 DNA: TGTGCCAGCAGCTTACAGGCCTCTGGAAACACCATATATTTT. The rearrangement joins TRBV7-2 to TRBJ1-3; no clear D gene. The CDR3 runs 14 residues. Between the trimmed V and J ends, which lost 2 bases and 0 bases, there was a span of 5 bases. Germline CDR1 SGHTA, CDR2 FQGNSA.

The V gene is TRBV18, the J gene TRBJ1-1; perhaps TRBD1 as D (6 bases). Germline V gives CDR1 KGHSH, CDR2 LQKENI. The length of the CDR3 is 15 residues. Trimming removed 2 bases at V and 1 base at J, with 11 bases between. This CDR3 is CASSPYGQQNTEAFF. The CDR3 coding sequence is TGTGCCAGCTCACCATATGGACAGCAGAACACTGAAGCTTTCTTT.

The chain joins TRBV19 to TRBJ1-1; 10 nucleotides match TRBD1. The CDR3 is made up of 20 amino acids. CDR1 is LNHDA, CDR2 SQIVND, per germline (reference sequence). J lost 2 bases, V lost 0 bases, and 15 bases had no gene match. Written as DNA, the CDR3 is TGTGCCAGTAGTATAGAATCCGAATTCGACTGGGACAGGGGAAACACTGAAGCTTTCTTT. Residues: CASSIESEFDWDRGNTEAFF.

This clone appeared once. The V call is TRBV29-1, the J call TRBJ2-3; D gene unclear. The CDR3 runs to 14 residues. Germline CDR1 SQVTM, CDR2 ANQGSEA. V dropped 0 bases and J dropped 0 bases, with 7 bases sitting between them. The CDR3 reads CSVEDLPSTDTQYF. The CDR3 nucleotides read TGCAGCGTTGAAGATCTACCTAGCACAGATACGCAGTATTTT.